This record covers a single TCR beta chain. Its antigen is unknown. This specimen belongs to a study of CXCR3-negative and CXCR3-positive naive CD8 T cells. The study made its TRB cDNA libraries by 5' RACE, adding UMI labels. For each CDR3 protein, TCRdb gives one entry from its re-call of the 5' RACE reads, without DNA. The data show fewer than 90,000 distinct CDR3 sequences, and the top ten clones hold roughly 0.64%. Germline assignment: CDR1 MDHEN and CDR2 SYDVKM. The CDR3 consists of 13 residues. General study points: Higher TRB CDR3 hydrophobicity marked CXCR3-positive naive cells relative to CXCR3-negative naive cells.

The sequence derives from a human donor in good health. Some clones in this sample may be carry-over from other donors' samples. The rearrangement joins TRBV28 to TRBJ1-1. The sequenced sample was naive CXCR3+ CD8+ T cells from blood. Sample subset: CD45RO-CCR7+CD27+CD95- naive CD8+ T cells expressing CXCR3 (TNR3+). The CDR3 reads CASSGGLNTEAFF. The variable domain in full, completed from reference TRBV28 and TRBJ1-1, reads DVKVTQSSRYLVKRTGEKVFLECVQDMDHENMFWYRQDPGLGLRLIYFSYDVKMKEKGDIPEGYSVSREKKERFSLILESASTNQTSMYLCASSGGLNTEAFFGQGTRLTVV.